This TCR beta chain appears in the sequencing data of a study of T cells in women clearing cervical HPV infection. Study outcomes and limitations: Richness plus V gene abundances separated cases from controls with AUC around 0.8.

Trimming stripped 0 bases from V and 4 bases from J, with 9 bases between. Germline V gives CDR1 SGHKS, CDR2 YYEKEE (reference sequence). This CDR3 region has 14 residues. Assay: immunoSEQ multiplex PCR; the TCRdb copy retains only in-frame clones and omits some. The sample has about 41,000 clones. Comments on this clone: Its antigen is not identified. The CDR3 goes on 3 residues after the read ends, and that part is filled in from the germline J gene.

All donors had a single incident cervical HPV16 infection, not prevalent. This chain links TRBV5-5 with TRBJ2-3, with a weak D call TRBD1 (5 bases). This receptor was obtained from a woman aged 18-69 years with a cervical HPV16 infection that either progressed to CIN3+ or cleared (not recorded which). Sequencing was performed on blood buffy coat. The sequenced CDR3 bases are TGTGCCAGCAGCTTGGTACAGGCCGCAGATACG. Translated: CASSLVQAADT. The complete CDR3 protein is CASSLVQAADTQYF.